Following are 27 T cell receptor beta chains from one sample sequenced in a study of OX40 agonist ivuxolimab in advanced cancers. The repertoire was sequenced with immunoSEQ multiplex PCR; TCRdb's copy has only in-frame clones and lacks some. The sample holds roughly 30,000 clones; about 83% are singletons and the top ten take approximately 32%. The specimen was CD4+ or CD8+ T cells sorted from blood, collected in a trial of the OX40 agonist ivuxolimab. The receptors shown here come from an adult with an advanced solid tumor such as melanoma, head and neck, liver or kidney cancer.

The chain carries TRBV30 and TRBJ2-5; D unresolved. Germline V lookup: CDR1 GTSNPN, CDR2 SVGIG (reference sequence). Trimming took off 0 bases at V and 0 bases at J, with 5 bases between the two ends. This CDR3 region has 13 residues. CDR3 nucleotides: TGTGCCTGGAGTGTATCGAACCAAGAGACCCAGTACTTC. It yields the protein CAWSVSNQETQYF.

The rearrangement joins TRBV7-9 to TRBJ2-2, with D unclear. Trimming removed 5 bases at V and 1 base at J, with 8 bases between. Germline V CDR1 and CDR2: SEHNR, FQNEAQ (reference sequence). CDR3 length: 14 residues. CDR3 DNA sequence: TGTGCCAGCAGCCAATCAGGGAACACCGGGGAGCTGTTTTTT. This codes for CASSQSGNTGELFF. Full variable domain (missing parts from reference TRBV7-9 and TRBJ2-2): DTGVSQNPRHKITKRGQNVTFRCDPISEHNRLYWYRQTLGQGPEFLTYFQNEAQLEKSRLLSDRFSAERPKGSFSTLEIQRTEQGDSAMYLCASSQSGNTGELFFGEGSRLTVL.

The chain uses TRBV21-1 and TRBJ1-5. TRBV21-1 is given as a pseudogene. This CDR3 is built from 18 residues. CDR3 in amino acids: CASIRWVGVRQFNQPQHF. DNA of the CDR3: TGTGCCAGCATCAGATGGGTCGGGGTTCGACAGTTCAATCAGCCCCAGCATTTT.

The chain's CDR3 is CASSPGTGGWGMTDTQYF. The CDR3 DNA reads TGTGCCAGCAGCCCCGGAACAGGGGGATGGGGAATGACAGATACGCAGTATTTT. The chain links TRBV28 to TRBJ2-3; 8 bases line up with TRBD1. This CDR3 is 18 amino acids long. V dropped 6 bases and J dropped 3; count of bases not matched to a gene: 17. CDR1 and CDR2 from the germline V gene are MDHEN and SYDVKM.

The gene calls are TRBV5-4 and TRBJ2-7, with D hard to call. Germline CDR1 is SGHNT and CDR2 is YYREEE (reference sequence). The CDR3 runs to 12 residues. With 3 bases removed from V and 3 bases from J, the gap between germline ends came to 7 bases. Written as DNA, the CDR3 is TGTGCCAGCAGCTCGGGTGACTACGAGCAGTACTTC. Protein sequence: CASSSGDYEQYF.

The chain joins TRBV7-2 to TRBJ2-7; D uncertain. Looked up from germline, CDR1 is SGHTA and CDR2 is FQGNSA. V was pared by 4 bases and J by 2 bases, with 6 bases between. This CDR3 spans 12 amino acids. CDR3 loop: CASSSAPYEQYF. The CDR3 bases are TGTGCCAGCAGCTCCGCCCCCTACGAGCAGTACTTC.

This chain uses TRBV30 with TRBJ2-3; the D is unclear. CDR3 size: 14 residues. The V and J ends lost 4 bases and 5 bases respectively, with 16 bases between them. Per germline, CDR1 GTSNPN and CDR2 SVGIG (reference sequence). CDR3 region: CAWTPPVLVDTQYF. The CDR3, as DNA: TGTGCCTGGACCCCCCCCGTTTTGGTAGATACGCAGTATTTT.

The V call is TRBV27, the J call TRBJ1-1; 7 bases are a match to TRBD1. Germline values: CDR1 MNHEY, CDR2 SMNVEV (reference sequence). CDR3 length: 14 amino acids. V gave up 4 bases and J gave up 1 base; unmatched junction bases: 3. CDR3 sequence: CASSSDRENTEAFF. The CDR3 nucleotides read TGTGCCAGCAGTTCCGACAGGGAGAACACTGAAGCTTTCTTT.

This clone has only a few counts. V usage is TRBV11-2 and J usage is TRBJ1-5; no clear D. The CDR3 contains 14 residues. V lost 3 bases and J 10 bases, leaving 16 bases between the germline ends. Germline V gene sequence: CDR1 SGHAT, CDR2 FQNNGV. The DNA of the CDR3 is TGTGCCAGCAGCTTTGGGCAGACCCAGGCACCCCAGCATTTT. This translates into CASSFGQTQAPQHF.

This clone has only one observation. This chain joins TRBV7-9 and TRBJ2-2, with 9 bases aligning to TRBD2. With V trimmed by 5 bases and J by 3 bases, 7 bases remained unmatched. The V gene's germline CDR1 is SEHNR and CDR2 FQNEAQ (reference sequence). CDR3 length equals 16 residues. In DNA form, the CDR3 reads TGTGCCAGCAGCCCCGGGACTAGCCGTTACACCGGGGAGCTGTTTTTT. It translates to CASSPGTSRYTGELFF.

By share, this clone ranks as medium-sized. The rearrangement joins TRBV19 to TRBJ2-7; a weak D match, TRBD1 (7 bases). The CDR3 has 14 residues. Germline V lookup: CDR1 LNHDA, CDR2 SQIVND (reference sequence). The V end was cut by 2 bases, the J end by 3 bases, with 11 bases between. The CDR3 spells CASSIQGGNYEQYF. The CDR3 nucleotides are TGTGCCAGTAGTATACAGGGGGGAAACTACGAGCAGTACTTC.

This sequence joins TRBV21-1 and TRBJ2-5; the table names TRBD2, a call not compared with the DNA. The end of the DNA fits TRBJ2-7 better, so the J call may be wrong. TRBV21-1 is given as a pseudogene. This CDR3 has 11 residues. The CDR3 reads CASSKYNEQYF. For the CDR3, the DNA is TGTGCCAGCAGCAAATATAACGAGCAGTACTTC.

This sequence joins TRBV6-1 and TRBJ2-3, with a tentative D call TRBD2 (6 bases). This CDR3 has 12 amino acids. The germline V and J ends were trimmed by 7 bases and 6 bases, with 11 bases remaining between them. Per germline, CDR1 MNHNS and CDR2 SASEGT. CDR3 bases: TGTGCCAGCACGTTCAGCGGGGATACGCAGTATTTT. Its translation is CASTFSGDTQYF.

The chain has TRBV28 and TRBJ1-4; TRBD1 is a possible D gene (5 bases). Per the germline V gene, CDR1 is MDHEN and CDR2 is SYDVKM. Trimming shortened V by 1 base and J by 4 bases, and 13 bases separated the two germline ends. CDR3 size: 16 residues. CDR3 bases: TGTGCCAGCAGTTTATCGGGGGGAGGGAATAATGAAAAACTGTTTTTT. It codes for CASSLSGGGNNEKLFF.

The rearrangement links TRBV7-9 to TRBJ2-5; D uncertain. Trimming left V 6 bases short and J 0 bases short, with 8 bases between. Germline V lookup: CDR1 SEHNR, CDR2 FQNEAQ (reference sequence). The CDR3 runs to 13 residues. The CDR3 protein is CASRPRYQETQYF. CDR3 DNA: TGTGCCAGCAGGCCTCGTTACCAAGAGACCCAGTACTTC.

The J gene is TRBJ1-5, the V gene TRBV27; 7 nucleotides line up with TRBD1. The V gene's germline CDR1 is MNHEY and CDR2 SMNVEV (reference sequence). The V segment lost 6 bases and the J segment 10 bases; nucleotides outside the gene matches: 12. The CDR3 extends over 14 amino acids. The CDR3 loop reads CASRRGGSDRPQHF. DNA for the CDR3: TGTGCCAGCAGGAGAGGGGGCTCGGATCGACCCCAGCATTTT.

The genes are TRBV6-1 and TRBJ2-7, with TRBD1 identical over 7 bases. After removal of 4 bases from V and 3 bases from J, the junction contained 6 bases not matched to a gene. Germline CDR1 and CDR2: MNHNS and SASEGT. The CDR3 runs to 14 residues. In DNA form, the CDR3 reads TGTGCCAGCAGTGCTGACAGGGAGTACTACGAGCAGTACTTC. The encoded protein is CASSADREYYEQYF.

The chain couples TRBV7-3 to TRBJ1-1, with TRBD1 identical over 7 bases. The germline V gene has CDR1 SGHTA and CDR2 FQGTGA. The CDR3 sequence is 15 residues long. J was trimmed by 0 bases and V by 4 bases; bases with no gene match: 5. CDR3 in amino acids: CASSSQGGMNTEAFF. The CDR3 nucleotides are TGTGCCAGCAGCTCCCAGGGGGGGATGAACACTGAAGCTTTCTTT. The entire variable domain, with the rest obtained from reference TRBV7-3 and TRBJ1-1, is as follows: GAGVSQTPSNKVTEKGKYVELRCDPISGHTALYWYRQSLGQGPEFLIYFQGTGAADDSGLPNDRFFAVRPEGSVSTLKIQRTERGDSAVYLCASSSQGGMNTEAFFGQGTRLTVV.

This sequence joins TRBV7-9 and TRBJ1-4; possibly TRBD1 for D (5 bases). The CDR3 covers 14 residues. Trimming stripped 6 bases from V and 6 bases from J, with 14 bases between. Germline CDR1 and CDR2: SEHNR and FQNEAQ (reference sequence). The CDR3 DNA sequence: TGTGCCAGCAGTGACACAATGGGGGATGAAAAACTGTTTTTT. It specifies CASSDTMGDEKLFF.

This clone was observed once. V is TRBV30 and J is TRBJ2-7; D may correspond to TRBD1 or TRBD2 (5 bases each). V lost 5 bases and J lost 1, with 9 bases in between. CDR3 length equals 12 residues. Germline CDR1 GTSNPN, CDR2 SVGIG (reference sequence). CDR3 sequence: CAWLGTSYEQYF. DNA for the CDR3: TGTGCCTGGCTGGGGACGTCCTACGAGCAGTACTTC.

The chain uses TRBV10-2 and TRBJ2-7; tentative D call: TRBD1 (6 bases). The germline V gene encodes CDR1 WSHSY and CDR2 SAAADI. V was clipped by 10 bases and J by 12 bases, with 16 bases between them. The CDR3 is 10 amino acids. The DNA for the CDR3 is TGCGCCACCAACCAGGGGACGACGTACTTC. Its protein is CATNQGTTYF.

This chain's CDR3 is CASSSGPGQGEFGYGYTF. The CDR3 nucleotides read TGTGCCAGCAGCTCGGGACCGGGACAGGGGGAGTTCGGCTATGGCTACACCTTC. The chain carries TRBV7-3 and TRBJ1-2; 11 bases are shared with TRBD1. This CDR3 has 18 residues. With 4 bases clipped from V and 4 bases from J, the junction kept 14 bases outside the gene matches. The germline V gene encodes CDR1 SGHTA and CDR2 FQGTGA.

Only a few counts were recorded for this clone. The chain employs TRBV2 and TRBJ1-1; D is unclear. The CDR3 is 15 residues long. Per germline, CDR1 SNHLY and CDR2 FYNNEI. Trimming left V 7 bases short and J 1 base short, with 16 bases between. CDR3 protein: CASTSTAVENTEAFF. CDR3 DNA sequence: TGTGCCAGCACCTCGACTGCGGTGGAGAACACTGAAGCTTTCTTT. Filled out from reference TRBV2 and TRBJ1-1, the complete variable domain reads EPEVTQTPSHQVTQMGQEVILRCVPISNHLYFYWYRQILGQKVEFLVSFYNNEISEKSEIFDDQFSVERPDGSNFTLKIRSTKLEDSAMYFCASTSTAVENTEAFFGQGTRLTVV.

The chain is built from TRBV5-6 and TRBJ2-7; D gene uncertain. Germline V gene data show CDR1 as SGHDT and CDR2 as YYEEEE. Trimming removed 0 bases at V and 5 bases at J, with 9 bases between. The CDR3 extends over 13 amino acids. CDR3 sequence (DNA): TGTGCCAGCAGCTTGGCCGTGGTTGACGAGCAGTACTTC. Translation: CASSLAVVDEQYF.

J is TRBJ2-5 and V is TRBV4-1; D unresolved. With 6 bases removed from V and 3 bases from J, the gap between germline ends came to 11 bases. The CDR3 consists of 13 residues. Germline CDR1 is MGHRA and CDR2 is YSYEKL. CDR3 in DNA: TGCGCCAGCAGTCCAACCGATAAAGAGACCCAGTACTTC. This encodes CASSPTDKETQYF.

The chain is built from TRBV28 and TRBJ1-2; weak D call: TRBD1 (5 bases). The germline V gene encodes CDR1 MDHEN and CDR2 SYDVKM. CDR3 length equals 16 residues. The V and J ends lost 7 bases and 0 bases respectively, with 18 bases between them. CDR3 in amino acids: CASNKPRDGANYGYTF. In nucleotides, the CDR3 is TGTGCCAGCAATAAACCGCGGGACGGAGCTAACTATGGCTACACCTTC.

This clone was seen only once. The chain joins TRBV7-3 to TRBJ1-5, with TRBD1 identical over 8 bases. This CDR3 has 15 residues. The germline V gene encodes CDR1 SGHTA and CDR2 FQGTGA. V lost 5 bases to trimming and J lost 6 bases; unmatched junction nucleotides: 9. In DNA, the CDR3 is TGTGCCAGCAGCGAAGGGACAGGCCAGGGTCAGCCCCAGCATTTT. It codes for CASSEGTGQGQPQHF.